This T cell receptor beta chain was identified in a study of radiation and T cells in renal cell carcinoma. At the level of the study: Nephrectomy followed 15 Gy stereotactic body radiation by 4 weeks. Whole-study findings and limits: From baseline, blood top tumor clonotypes peaked at 2 weeks post-radiation. Pretreatment tumor biopsies were lacking, so baseline clonotypes are unknown.

Time point specified: blood 2 weeks post-SBRT. Sample treatment: 15 Gy SBRT to primary tumor, nephrectomy 4 weeks later. Blood was sampled at baseline, 2 weeks and 4 weeks after SBRT. The table came from immunoSEQ multiplex PCR; TCRdb's copy has only in-frame clones and leaves some out. The table lists 100,000 to 150,000 clones, 81% of them singletons. For this clone: Its antigen is not identified.

The source material was blood, sampled from a patient whose treatment included radiotherapy and nephrectomy. The clonotype comes from a man aged 50-60 years with renal cell carcinoma.

Here the CDR3 reads CASSLGGAGGNEQFF. For the CDR3, the DNA is TGCGCCAGCAGCTTGGGTGGAGCGGGAGGAAATGAGCAGTTCTTC. The chain uses TRBV5-1 and TRBJ2-1; 9 bases are a match to TRBD2. Germline CDR1 SGHRS, CDR2 YFSETQ. After removal of 0 bases from V and 7 bases from J, the junction contained 5 bases not matched to a gene. CDR3 length equals 15 residues.